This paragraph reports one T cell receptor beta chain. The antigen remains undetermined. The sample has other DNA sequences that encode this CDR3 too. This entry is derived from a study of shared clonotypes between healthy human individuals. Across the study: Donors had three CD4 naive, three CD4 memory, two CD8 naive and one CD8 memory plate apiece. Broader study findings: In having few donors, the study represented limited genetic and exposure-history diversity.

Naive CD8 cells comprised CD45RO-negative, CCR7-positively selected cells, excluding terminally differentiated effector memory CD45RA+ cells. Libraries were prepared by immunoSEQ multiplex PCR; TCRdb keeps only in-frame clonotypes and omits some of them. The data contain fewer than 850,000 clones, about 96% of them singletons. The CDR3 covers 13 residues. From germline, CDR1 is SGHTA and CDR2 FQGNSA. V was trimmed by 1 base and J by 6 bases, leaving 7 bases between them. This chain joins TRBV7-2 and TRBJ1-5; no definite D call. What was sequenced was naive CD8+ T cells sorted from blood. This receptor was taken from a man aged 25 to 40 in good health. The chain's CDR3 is CASSLGGGQPQHF. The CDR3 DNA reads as TGTGCCAGCAGCTTAGGGGGAGGTCAGCCCCAGCATTTT.